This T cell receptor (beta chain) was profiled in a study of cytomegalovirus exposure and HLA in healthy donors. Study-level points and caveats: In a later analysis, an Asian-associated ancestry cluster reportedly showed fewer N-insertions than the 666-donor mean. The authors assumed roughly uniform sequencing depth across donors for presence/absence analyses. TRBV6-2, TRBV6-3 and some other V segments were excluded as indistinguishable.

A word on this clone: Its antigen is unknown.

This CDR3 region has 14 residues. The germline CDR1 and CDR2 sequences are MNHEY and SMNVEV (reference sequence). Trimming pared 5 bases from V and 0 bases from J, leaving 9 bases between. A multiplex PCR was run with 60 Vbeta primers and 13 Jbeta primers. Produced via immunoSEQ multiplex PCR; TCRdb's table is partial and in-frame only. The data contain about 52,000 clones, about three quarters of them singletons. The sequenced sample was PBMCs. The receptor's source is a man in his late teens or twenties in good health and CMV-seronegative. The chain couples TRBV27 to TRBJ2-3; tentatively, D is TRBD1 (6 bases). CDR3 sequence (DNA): TGTGCCAGCAGTACGGACAGTAGCACAGATACGCAGTATTTT. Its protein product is CASSTDSSTDTQYF.